A single T cell receptor beta chain is shown here with its context. Antigen: not known. The data are from a study of T cell responses to AZD1222 COVID-19 vaccine. Broader study findings: Vaccination with two AZD1222 doses was followed by a rise in Spike-specific TCR breadth and depth. Clonal diversity was possibly underestimated, and white British individuals and females predominated among donors. Close to half of spike-specific TCRs reportedly recognize unmutated variant regions.

Unmatched junction bases numbered 10, after V lost 0 bases and J lost 1 base. The CDR3 covers 20 residues. Germline V gene lookup returns CDR1 LNHNV and CDR2 YYDKDF (reference sequence). The assay was immunoSEQ multiplex PCR, and TCRdb's table has in-frame clones only and misses some. The table has some 130,000 clones, 85% to 95% seen once. This clonotype was sampled from an adult in good health. The chain joins TRBV15 to TRBJ2-7, with TRBD2 matching over 15 bases. This specimen was peripheral blood, taken on day 0 of AZD1222 vaccination. The CDR3 loop reads CATSREFGLAGGQRSYEQYF. The CDR3 nucleotides read TGTGCCACCAGCAGAGAGTTCGGACTAGCGGGAGGGCAGAGGTCCTACGAGCAGTACTTC. The full variable domain, its missing parts supplied by reference TRBV15 and TRBJ2-7, is DAMVIQNPRYQVTQFGKPVTLSCSQTLNHNVMYWYQQKSSQAPKLLFHYYDKDFNNEADTPDNFQSRRPNTSFCFLDIRSPGLGDTAMYLCATSREFGLAGGQRSYEQYFGPGTRLTVT.